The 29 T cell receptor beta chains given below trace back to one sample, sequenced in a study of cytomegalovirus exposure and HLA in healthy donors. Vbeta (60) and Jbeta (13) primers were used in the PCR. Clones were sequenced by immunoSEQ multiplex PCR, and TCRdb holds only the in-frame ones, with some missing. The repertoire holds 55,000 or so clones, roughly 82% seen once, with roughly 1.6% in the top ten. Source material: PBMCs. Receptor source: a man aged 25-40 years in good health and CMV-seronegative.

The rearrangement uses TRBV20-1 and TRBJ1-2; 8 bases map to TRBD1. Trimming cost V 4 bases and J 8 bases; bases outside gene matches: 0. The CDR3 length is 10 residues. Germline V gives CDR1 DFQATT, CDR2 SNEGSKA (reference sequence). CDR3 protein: CSATGGGYTF. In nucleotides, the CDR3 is TGCAGTGCTACAGGGGGCGGCTACACCTTC.

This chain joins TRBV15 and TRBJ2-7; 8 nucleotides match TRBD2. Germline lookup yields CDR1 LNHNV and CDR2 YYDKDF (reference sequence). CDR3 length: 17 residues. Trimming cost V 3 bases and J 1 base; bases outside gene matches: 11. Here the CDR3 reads CATSSQRAGGLSYEQYF. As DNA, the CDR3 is TGTGCCACCAGCAGTCAGCGGGCGGGAGGTCTTTCCTACGAGCAGTACTTC.

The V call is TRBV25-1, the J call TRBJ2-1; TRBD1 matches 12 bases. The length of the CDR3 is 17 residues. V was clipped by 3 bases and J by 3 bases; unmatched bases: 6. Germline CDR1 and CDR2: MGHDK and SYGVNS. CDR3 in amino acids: CASSESGTGGVYNEQFF. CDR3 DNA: TGTGCCAGCAGTGAGTCCGGGACAGGGGGCGTCTACAATGAGCAGTTCTTC.

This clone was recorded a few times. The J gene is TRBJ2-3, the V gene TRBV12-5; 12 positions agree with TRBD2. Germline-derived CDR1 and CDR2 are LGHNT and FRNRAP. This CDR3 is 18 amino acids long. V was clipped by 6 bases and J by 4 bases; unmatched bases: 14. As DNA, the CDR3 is TGTGCTAGTGGCCCTCCCCGCCTAGCGGGAGGGCCGCCAGATACGCAGTATTTT. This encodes CASGPPRLAGGPPDTQYF.

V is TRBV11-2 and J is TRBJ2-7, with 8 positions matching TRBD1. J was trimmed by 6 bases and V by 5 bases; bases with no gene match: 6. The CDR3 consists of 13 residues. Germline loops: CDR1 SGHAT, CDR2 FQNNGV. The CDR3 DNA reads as TGTGCCAGCAGCCCCGGACAGGGAAGCGAGCAGTACTTC. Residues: CASSPGQGSEQYF.

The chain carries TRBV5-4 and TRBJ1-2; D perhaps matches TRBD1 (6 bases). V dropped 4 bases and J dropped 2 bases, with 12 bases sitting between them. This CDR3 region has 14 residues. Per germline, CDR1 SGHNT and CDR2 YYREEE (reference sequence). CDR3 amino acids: CASSTEGGNYGYTF. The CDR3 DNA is TGTGCCAGCAGCACTGAGGGGGGGAACTATGGCTACACCTTC.

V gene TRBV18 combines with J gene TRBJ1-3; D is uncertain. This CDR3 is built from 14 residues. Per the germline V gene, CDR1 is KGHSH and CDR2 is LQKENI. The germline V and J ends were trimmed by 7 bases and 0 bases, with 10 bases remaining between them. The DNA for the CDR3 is TGTGCCAGCTTCGTACAGAACTCTGGAAACACCATATATTTT. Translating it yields CASFVQNSGNTIYF.

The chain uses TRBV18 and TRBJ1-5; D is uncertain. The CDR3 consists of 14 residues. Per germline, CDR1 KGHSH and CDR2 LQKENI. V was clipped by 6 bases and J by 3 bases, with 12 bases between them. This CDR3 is CASSREAYNQPQHF. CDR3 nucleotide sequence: TGTGCCAGCTCCCGGGAGGCGTACAATCAGCCCCAGCATTTT. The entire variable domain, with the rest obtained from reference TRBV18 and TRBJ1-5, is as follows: NAGVMQNPRHLVRRRGQEARLRCSPMKGHSHVYWYRQLPEEGLKFMVYLQKENIIDESGMPKERFSAEFPKEGPSILRIQQVVRGDSAAYFCASSREAYNQPQHFGDGTRLSIL.

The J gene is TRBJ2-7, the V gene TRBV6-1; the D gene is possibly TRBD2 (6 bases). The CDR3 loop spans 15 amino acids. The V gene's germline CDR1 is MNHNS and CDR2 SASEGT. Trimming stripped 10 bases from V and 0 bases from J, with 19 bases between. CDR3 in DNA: TGTGCCACCGGGACCAGTAGCGGCCGCTCCTACGAGCAGTACTTC. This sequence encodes CATGTSSGRSYEQYF.

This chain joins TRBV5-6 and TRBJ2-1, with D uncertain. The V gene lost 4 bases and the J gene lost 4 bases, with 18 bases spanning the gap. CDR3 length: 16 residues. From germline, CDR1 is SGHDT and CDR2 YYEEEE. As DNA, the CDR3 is TGTGCCAGCAGCAATACCCTAGTGACCGGTTACAATGAGCAGTTCTTC. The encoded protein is CASSNTLVTGYNEQFF.

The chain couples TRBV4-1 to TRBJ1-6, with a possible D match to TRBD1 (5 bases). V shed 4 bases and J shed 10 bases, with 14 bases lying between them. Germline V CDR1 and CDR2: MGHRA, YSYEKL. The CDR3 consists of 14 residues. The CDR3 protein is CASSPSRGQSPLHF. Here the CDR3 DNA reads TGCGCCAGCAGCCCTAGTAGGGGCCAATCACCCCTCCACTTT.

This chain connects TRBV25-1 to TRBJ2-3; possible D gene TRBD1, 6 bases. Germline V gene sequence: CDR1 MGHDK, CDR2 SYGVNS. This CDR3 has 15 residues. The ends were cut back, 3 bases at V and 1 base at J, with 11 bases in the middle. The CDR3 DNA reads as TGTGCCAGCAGTGATAACAGGGCGCGCACAGATACGCAGTATTTT. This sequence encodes CASSDNRARTDTQYF. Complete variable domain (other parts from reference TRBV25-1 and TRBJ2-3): EADIYQTPRYLVIGTGKKITLECSQTMGHDKMYWYQQDPGMELHLIHYSYGVNSTEKGDLSSESTVSRIRTEHFPLTLESARPSHTSQYLCASSDNRARTDTQYFGPGTRLTVL.

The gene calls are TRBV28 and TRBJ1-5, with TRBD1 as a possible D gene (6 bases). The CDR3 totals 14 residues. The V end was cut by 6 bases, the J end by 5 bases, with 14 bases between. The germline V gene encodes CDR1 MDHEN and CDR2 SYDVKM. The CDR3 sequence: CASSRTQGHQPQHF. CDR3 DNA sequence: TGTGCCAGCAGCCGTACACAGGGACATCAGCCCCAGCATTTT.

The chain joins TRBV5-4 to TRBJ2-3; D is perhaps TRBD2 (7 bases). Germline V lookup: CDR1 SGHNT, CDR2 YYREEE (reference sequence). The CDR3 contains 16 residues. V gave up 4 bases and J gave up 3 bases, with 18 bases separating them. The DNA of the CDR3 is TGTGCCAGCAGCGGGGGAGGGCAGGGGATAACAGATACGCAGTATTTT. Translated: CASSGGGQGITDTQYF. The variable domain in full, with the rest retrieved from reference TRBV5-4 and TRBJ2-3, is ETGVTQSPTHLIKTRGQQVTLRCSSQSGHNTVSWYQQALGQGPQFIFQYYREEENGRGNFPPRFSGLQFPNYSSELNVNALELDDSALYLCASSGGGQGITDTQYFGPGTRLTVL.

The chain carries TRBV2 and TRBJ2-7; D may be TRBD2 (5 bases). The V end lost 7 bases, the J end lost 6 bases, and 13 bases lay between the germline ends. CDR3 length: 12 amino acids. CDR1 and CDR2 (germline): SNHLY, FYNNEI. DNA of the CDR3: TGTGCCAGCACTCTAACCGGACTCGAGCAGTACTTC. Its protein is CASTLTGLEQYF.

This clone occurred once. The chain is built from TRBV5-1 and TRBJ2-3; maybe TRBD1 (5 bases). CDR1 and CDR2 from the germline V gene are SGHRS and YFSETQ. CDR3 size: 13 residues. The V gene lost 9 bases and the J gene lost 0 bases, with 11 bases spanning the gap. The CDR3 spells CATRAISTDTQYF. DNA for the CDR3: TGCGCCACCAGGGCAATAAGCACAGATACGCAGTATTTT.

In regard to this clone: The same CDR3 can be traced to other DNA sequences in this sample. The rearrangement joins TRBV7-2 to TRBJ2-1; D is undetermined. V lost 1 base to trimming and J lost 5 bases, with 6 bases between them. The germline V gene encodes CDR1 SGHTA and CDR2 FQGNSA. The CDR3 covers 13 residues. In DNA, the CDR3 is TGTGCCAGCAGCTTAGGGCAGAACAATGAGCAGTTCTTC. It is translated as CASSLGQNNEQFF.

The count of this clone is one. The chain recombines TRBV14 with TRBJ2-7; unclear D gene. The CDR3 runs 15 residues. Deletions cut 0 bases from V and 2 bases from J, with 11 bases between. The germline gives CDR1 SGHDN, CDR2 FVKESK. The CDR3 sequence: CASSQDMVRTYEQYF. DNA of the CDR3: TGTGCCAGCAGCCAAGATATGGTCAGAACCTACGAGCAGTACTTC. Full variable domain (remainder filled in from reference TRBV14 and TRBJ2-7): EAGVTQFPSHSVIEKGQTVTLRCDPISGHDNLYWYRRVMGKEIKFLLHFVKESKQDESGMPNNRFLAERTGGTYSTLKVQPAELEDSGVYFCASSQDMVRTYEQYFGPGTRLTVT.

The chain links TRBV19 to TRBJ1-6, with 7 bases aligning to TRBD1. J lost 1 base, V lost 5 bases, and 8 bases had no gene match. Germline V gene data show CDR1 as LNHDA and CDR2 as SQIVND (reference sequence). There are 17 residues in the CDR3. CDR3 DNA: TGTGCCAGTAGTCGGGGCGACAGGGAGTCCTATAATTCACCCCTCCACTTT. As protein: CASSRGDRESYNSPLHF.

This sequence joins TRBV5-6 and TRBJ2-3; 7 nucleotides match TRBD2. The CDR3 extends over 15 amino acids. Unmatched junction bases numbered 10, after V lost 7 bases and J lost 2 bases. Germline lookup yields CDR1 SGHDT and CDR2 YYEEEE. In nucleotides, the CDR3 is TGTGCCAGCTCACTGGGGGGGGGATCCACAGATACGCAGTATTTT. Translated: CASSLGGGSTDTQYF.

Here the CDR3 reads CASTPISGGGPTGELFF. CDR3 in DNA: TGCGCCAGCACACCGATTAGCGGTGGAGGGCCCACCGGGGAGCTGTTTTTT. This sequence joins TRBV5-1 and TRBJ2-2; the D gene is possibly TRBD2 (6 bases). With 6 bases removed from V and 4 bases from J, the gap between germline ends came to 22 bases. Germline CDR1 SGHRS, CDR2 YFSETQ. The CDR3 loop spans 17 amino acids.

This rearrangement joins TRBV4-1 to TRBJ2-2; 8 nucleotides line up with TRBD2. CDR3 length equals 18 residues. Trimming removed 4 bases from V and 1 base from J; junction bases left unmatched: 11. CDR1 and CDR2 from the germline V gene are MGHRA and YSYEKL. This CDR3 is CASSPTGRGSMNTGELFF. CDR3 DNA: TGCGCCAGCAGCCCGACCGGGAGGGGAAGCATGAACACCGGGGAGCTGTTTTTT.

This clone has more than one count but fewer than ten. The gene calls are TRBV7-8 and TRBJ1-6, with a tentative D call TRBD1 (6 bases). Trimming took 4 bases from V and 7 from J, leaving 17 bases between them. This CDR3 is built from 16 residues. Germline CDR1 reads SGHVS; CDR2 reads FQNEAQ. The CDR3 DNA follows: TGTGCCAGCAGCTCACGTAACAGGGTAGAGAATTCACCCCTCCACTTT. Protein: CASSSRNRVENSPLHF.

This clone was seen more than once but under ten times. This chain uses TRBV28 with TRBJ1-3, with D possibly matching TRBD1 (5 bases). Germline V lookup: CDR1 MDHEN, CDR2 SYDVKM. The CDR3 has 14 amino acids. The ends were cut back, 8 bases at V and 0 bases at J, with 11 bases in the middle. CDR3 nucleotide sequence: TGTGCCAGCTTCAGCAGGGACTCTGGAAACACCATATATTTT. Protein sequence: CASFSRDSGNTIYF. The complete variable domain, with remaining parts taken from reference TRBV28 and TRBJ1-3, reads DVKVTQSSRYLVKRTGEKVFLECVQDMDHENMFWYRQDPGLGLRLIYFSYDVKMKEKGDIPEGYSVSREKKERFSLILESASTNQTSMYLCASFSRDSGNTIYFGEGSWLTVV.

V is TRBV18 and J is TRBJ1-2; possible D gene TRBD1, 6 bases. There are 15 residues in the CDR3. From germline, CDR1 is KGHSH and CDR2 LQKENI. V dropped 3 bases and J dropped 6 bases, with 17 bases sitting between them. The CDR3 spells CASSPVTGGSDGYTF. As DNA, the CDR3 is TGTGCCAGCTCACCCGTAACGGGGGGCTCCGATGGCTACACCTTC.

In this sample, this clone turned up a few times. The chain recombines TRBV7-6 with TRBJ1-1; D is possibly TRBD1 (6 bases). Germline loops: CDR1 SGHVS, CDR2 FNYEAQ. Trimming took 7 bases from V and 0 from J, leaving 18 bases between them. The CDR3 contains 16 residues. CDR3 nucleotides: TGTGCCAGCACCCAAGTCGGACAGTCCATGAACACTGAAGCTTTCTTT. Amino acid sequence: CASTQVGQSMNTEAFF. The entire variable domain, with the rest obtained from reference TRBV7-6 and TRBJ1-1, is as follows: GAGVSQSPRYKVTKRGQDVALRCDPISGHVSLYWYRQALGQGPEFLTYFNYEAQQDKSGLPNDRFSAERPEGSISTLTIQRTEQRDSAMYRCASTQVGQSMNTEAFFGQGTRLTVV.

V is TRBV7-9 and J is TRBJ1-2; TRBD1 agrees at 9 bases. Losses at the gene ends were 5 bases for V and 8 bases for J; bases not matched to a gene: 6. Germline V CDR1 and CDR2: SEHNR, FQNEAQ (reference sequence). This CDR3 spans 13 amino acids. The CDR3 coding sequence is TGTGCCAGCAGCACCACAGGGGGCTGGGGCTACACCTTC. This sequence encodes CASSTTGGWGYTF.

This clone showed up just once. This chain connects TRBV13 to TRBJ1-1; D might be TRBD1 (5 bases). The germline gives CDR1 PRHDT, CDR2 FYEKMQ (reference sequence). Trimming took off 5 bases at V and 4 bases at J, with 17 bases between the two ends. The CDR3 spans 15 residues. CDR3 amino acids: CASSIRGAGFTEAFF. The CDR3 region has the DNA TGTGCCAGCAGCATCCGCGGGGCGGGGTTCACTGAAGCTTTCTTT.

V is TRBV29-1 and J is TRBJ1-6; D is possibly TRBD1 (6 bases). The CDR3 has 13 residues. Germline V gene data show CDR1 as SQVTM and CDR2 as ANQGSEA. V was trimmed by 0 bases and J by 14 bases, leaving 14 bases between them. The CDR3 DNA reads TGCAGCGTTGAAGATCTGGGGGCGGAGGCCCTCCACTTT. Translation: CSVEDLGAEALHF.